This paragraph reports one TCR beta chain. As yet, its antigen is unknown. Germline CDR1 and CDR2: SGHTA and FQGNSA. The CDR3 runs to 13 residues. This sample is part of a study of shared clonotypes between healthy human individuals. Findings and limits, study-wide: Non-shared clonotypes had lower generation probabilities than clonotypes shared by all four sorted-subset donors.

TCRdb keeps only in-frame clones here, not all; method: immunoSEQ multiplex PCR. The data show about 1.1 million clones, approximately 80% seen once. The chain has TRBV7-2 and TRBJ2-3, with TRBD2 as a possible D gene (7 bases). The specimen sequenced was memory CD4+ T cells from PBMCs. Subset in this sample: CD45RA-negative fraction. This receptor was identified in a man aged 18 to 30 in good health. Some clones in this sample may be carry-over from other donors' samples. CDR3 amino acids: CAGGALSTDTQYF. The CDR3 DNA sequence: TGTGCGGGGGGGGCTCTGAGCACAGATACGCAGTATTTT.